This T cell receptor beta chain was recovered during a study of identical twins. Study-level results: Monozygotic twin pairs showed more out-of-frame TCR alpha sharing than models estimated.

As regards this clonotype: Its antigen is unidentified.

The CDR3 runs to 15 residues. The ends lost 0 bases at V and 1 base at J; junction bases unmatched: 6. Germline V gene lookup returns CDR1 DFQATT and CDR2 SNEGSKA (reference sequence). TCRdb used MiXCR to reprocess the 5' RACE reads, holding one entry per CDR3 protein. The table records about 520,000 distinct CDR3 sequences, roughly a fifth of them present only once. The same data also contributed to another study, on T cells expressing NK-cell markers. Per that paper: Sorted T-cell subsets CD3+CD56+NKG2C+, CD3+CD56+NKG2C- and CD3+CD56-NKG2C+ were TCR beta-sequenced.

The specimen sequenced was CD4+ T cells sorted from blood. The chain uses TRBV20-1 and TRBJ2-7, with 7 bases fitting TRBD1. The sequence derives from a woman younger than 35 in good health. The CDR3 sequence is CSARDWGTVSYEQYF. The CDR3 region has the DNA TGCAGTGCTAGAGATTGGGGGACAGTATCCTACGAGCAGTACTTC.